Sequencing of this T cell receptor (beta chain) was carried out in a study of T cells in Graves' hyperthyroidism and ophthalmopathy. Amplified regions were TCR beta CDR3 sequences from RNA transcripts. HTBI primers were used for first-round RT-PCR of the TCR CDR3. Using its own MiXCR run on the multiplex PCR reads, TCRdb lists one record per CDR3 protein. The sample shows about 500,000 distinct CDR3 sequences, 46% of them seen only once. V lost 5 bases, J lost 7 bases, and 11 bases lay in between. The CDR3 is made up of 12 amino acids. CDR1 is SSHAT and CDR2 is FNYEAQ in the germline V gene (reference sequence).

Specimen: peripheral blood or thyroid tissue (not recorded which). J is TRBJ1-2 and V is TRBV7-7; D not resolved. The clonotype originates from an adult woman with Graves' disease, either hyperthyroidism or ophthalmopathy (not recorded which). The CDR3 here is CASSATAGGYTF. The DNA of the CDR3 is TGTGCCAGCAGCGCAACCGCCGGTGGCTACACCTTC.